The T cell receptor beta chain described here comes from a study of shared clonotypes between healthy human individuals. Study conclusions and caveats: Blood was the sole source, and tissue repertoires probably differ.

Clones were sequenced by immunoSEQ multiplex PCR, and TCRdb holds only the in-frame ones, with some missing. The sample holds about 380,000 clones; about 96% are singletons and the top ten take about 0.34%. Donors had no recently reported acute infections or vaccinations and were HIV-negative. CD8 memory pooled CD45RO+ cells and CCR7-negative CD45RA+ TemRA cells. The V gene lost 4 bases and the J gene lost 0 bases, with 10 bases spanning the gap. Germline loops: CDR1 MNHEY, CDR2 SMNVEV (reference sequence). The CDR3 length is 15 residues. Details on this clone: The antigen is unknown.

The sequenced material came from memory CD8+ T cells sorted from blood. Subset of the sample: CD45RO+ cells pooled with CCR7-negative TemRA cells. This sequence originates from a man aged 25 to 40 in good health. The chain combines TRBV27 with TRBJ2-4; D may correspond to TRBD1 or TRBD2 (5 bases each). The CDR3 DNA reads TGTGCCAGCAGTTCTGAGGGGCTAGCCAAAAACATTCAGTACTTC. It translates to CASSSEGLAKNIQYF.